This TCR beta chain was sequenced during a study of shared clonotypes between healthy human individuals. The protocol was immunoSEQ multiplex PCR, while the TCRdb copy is restricted to in-frame clones and leaves out a portion. The sample lists fewer than 2.5 million clones; 93% were seen once. The CDR3 totals 16 residues. Germline assignment: CDR1 SGHVS and CDR2 FNYEAQ. J was trimmed by 7 bases and V by 0 bases; bases with no gene match: 12. The donors, all of them Caucasian adults, lived in Nashville, Tennessee. This chain joins TRBV7-6 and TRBJ2-7; TRBD2 agrees at 7 bases. Specimen: naive CD4+ T cells from PBMCs. As for subset: CD45RA+ positively selected. This TCR derives from a man aged 18 to 30 in good health. Some clones in this sample may be carry-over from other donors' samples. The DNA for the CDR3 is TGTGCCAGCAGCTTAGCCGAGGCGGGAGTACTGGGGGAGCAGTACTTC. As protein: CASSLAEAGVLGEQYF.